Shown below are 21 T cell receptor beta chains from a single sample sequenced in a study of CD8 T cells in Susac syndrome (dated by TCRdb to the late 2010s). Library preparation used the immunoSEQ multiplex PCR assay. RNA was extracted using the RNeasy kit, and about 0.45 to 1 ug of the RNA was reverse transcribed with random hexamers. TCRdb handled the public reads itself, with Q25 trimming in fastp and clone calling in MiXCR, and kept productive beta chains. For every CDR3 protein sequence, its rows merge into one entry that carries the most common genes and DNA. The sample yields some 120,000 distinct CDR3 sequences; 80% to 95% were counted once. The top ten clones comprise roughly 0.14% of the sample. Source material: CD4+ T cells from PBMCs. The receptor source for this set is a human donor in good health.

On this clonotype: The germline gene is not matched at one end of the junction; a read error may be the cause. The rearrangement links TRBV12-5 to TRBJ2-2; tentative D call: TRBD2 (5 bases). This CDR3 has 15 residues. Per germline, CDR1 LGHNT and CDR2 FRNRAP. CDR3 amino acids: CASRLRASNTGELFF. In DNA, the CDR3 is TGTGCTAGTCGTTTGCGGGCTTCGAACACCGGGGAGCTGTTTTTT.

This clonotype appeared a single time. V gene TRBV9 combines with J gene TRBJ2-1, with TRBD2 identical over 8 bases. The CDR3 runs 15 residues. The V gene end was trimmed by 0 bases and the J gene end by 1 base; junction bases not matched to a gene: 0. Germline V gene sequence: CDR1 SGDLS, CDR2 YYNGEE. The CDR3 bases are TGTGCCAGCAGCGTAGGCGGGGGGTCCTACAATGAGCAGTTCTTC. The encoded protein is CASSVGGGSYNEQFF. Full variable domain (outside the CDR3, taken from reference TRBV9 and TRBJ2-1): DSGVTQTPKHLITATGQRVTLRCSPRSGDLSVYWYQQSLDQGLQFLIQYYNGEERAKGNILERFSAQQFPDLHSELNLSSLELGDSALYFCASSVGGGSYNEQFFGPGTRLTVL.

The rearrangement uses TRBV30 and TRBJ2-2; a weak D match, TRBD1 (5 bases). Germline CDR1 is GTSNPN and CDR2 is SVGIG (reference sequence). Deletions cut 3 bases from V and 0 bases from J, with 11 bases between. The CDR3 loop spans 15 amino acids. CDR3 loop: CAWRTSGTNTGELFF. DNA of the CDR3: TGTGCCTGGAGGACCTCAGGGACGAACACCGGGGAGCTGTTTTTT.

The chain has TRBV24-1 and TRBJ1-5; tentatively, D is TRBD1 (5 bases). Germline V gives CDR1 KGHDR, CDR2 SFDVKD. Trimming left V 5 bases short and J 5 bases short, with 9 bases between. The CDR3 runs 13 residues. CDR3 bases: TGTGCCACCAGTGGGGGGAGGGATCAGCCCCAGCATTTT. Translated, it gives CATSGGRDQPQHF.

This clonotype has more than one count but fewer than ten. J is TRBJ2-7 and V is TRBV6-1; 9 bases align to TRBD2. Germline values: CDR1 MNHNS, CDR2 SASEGT. The CDR3 length is 15 residues. V lost 6 bases, J lost 3 bases, and 9 bases stayed unmatched. The CDR3 sequence is CASRPRLAVDYEQYF. Here the CDR3 DNA reads TGTGCCAGCAGACCCAGACTAGCGGTCGACTACGAGCAGTACTTC.

The CDR3 loop is CAGGQGTYEQYF. DNA of the CDR3: TGTGCGGGGGGACAGGGGACCTACGAGCAGTACTTC. The rearrangement joins TRBV7-9 to TRBJ2-7, with 10 positions matching TRBD1. Per the germline V gene, CDR1 is SEHNR and CDR2 is FQNEAQ (reference sequence). CDR3 length: 12 amino acids.

The rearrangement uses TRBV12-3 or TRBV12-4 and TRBJ1-1; the D is unclear. The CDR3 spans 12 residues. The ends were cut back, 11 bases at V and 3 bases at J, with 13 bases in the middle. CDR3 sequence (DNA): TGTGCCTGCGGGGTATCGGACACTGAAGCTTTCTTT. Translation gives CACGVSDTEAFF.

This clonotype was observed a single time. The chain links TRBV12-5 to TRBJ2-1, with 13 bases aligning to TRBD2. With V trimmed by 1 base and J by 8 bases, 8 bases remained unmatched. This CDR3 comprises 17 residues. CDR1 and CDR2 from the germline V gene are LGHNT and FRNRAP. The CDR3 DNA sequence: TGTGCTAGTGGTTTGGCTTCGGGACTAGCGGGGACTTATGAGCAGTTCTTC. Translation gives CASGLASGLAGTYEQFF.

As DNA, the CDR3 is TGTGCCAGCAGTTCTAGTAGTCGGCGGGAGGGCCTTAGGGAGCAGTTCTTC. Translating gives CASSSSSRREGLREQFF. V is TRBV12-3 or TRBV12-4 and J is TRBJ2-1, with 9 bases that match TRBD2. The junction had 17 bases not matched to a gene; V was cut back by 4 bases and J by 10 bases. The CDR3 length is 17 residues.

The rearrangement joins TRBV18 to TRBJ1-4, with D uncertain. The germline V gene has CDR1 KGHSH and CDR2 LQKENI. V lost 3 bases and J 2 bases, leaving 16 bases between the germline ends. The length of the CDR3 is 17 residues. The CDR3 DNA reads as TGTGCCAGCTCACCCCTGGGCCAACCGGCGACTAATGAAAAACTGTTTTTT. The encoded protein is CASSPLGQPATNEKLFF.

The chain joins TRBV6-5 to TRBJ2-1; D is undetermined. Germline CDR1 is MNHEY and CDR2 is SVGAGI. The CDR3 has 14 amino acids. V lost 4 bases and J lost 6, with 13 bases in between. The chain's CDR3 is CASSFGTPRNEQFF. DNA for the CDR3: TGTGCCAGCAGTTTCGGTACACCCCGCAATGAGCAGTTCTTC.

This chain joins TRBV7-7 and TRBJ2-1; possible D gene TRBD2, 6 bases. This CDR3 region has 13 residues. Germline values: CDR1 SSHAT, CDR2 FNYEAQ (reference sequence). Trimming took off 5 bases at V and 4 bases at J, with 9 bases between the two ends. CDR3 protein: CASSAGPYNEQFF. Written as DNA, the CDR3 is TGTGCCAGCAGCGCGGGACCATACAATGAGCAGTTCTTC.

Of note for this clonotype: A junction boundary mismatches the germline segment, possibly from a read error. The rearrangement links TRBV14 to TRBJ2-5, with 10 bases identical to TRBD1. CDR1 and CDR2 (germline): SGHDN, FVKESK. The length of the CDR3 is 16 residues. The DNA of the CDR3 is TGTGCCAACAGCCCCCACCGGGACAGGGGCTTCGAGACCCAGTACTTC. This translates into CANSPHRDRGFETQYF.

The chain joins TRBV7-2 to TRBJ2-5; D gene uncertain. The CDR3 has 12 amino acids. The V end lost 5 bases, the J end lost 3 bases, and 7 bases lay between the germline ends. Germline-derived CDR1 and CDR2 are SGHTA and FQGNSA. The CDR3 loop reads CASSLTKETQYF. The CDR3 DNA is TGTGCCAGCAGCCTCACAAAAGAGACCCAGTACTTC.

The V and J genes are TRBV7-6 and TRBJ2-1, with D possibly TRBD1 on 5 matching bases. The germline V gene has CDR1 SGHVS and CDR2 FNYEAQ. Trimming took 5 bases from V and 8 from J, leaving 19 bases between them. This CDR3 is built from 15 residues. CDR3 coding DNA: TGTGCCAGCAGCCTTGGGCAGGGTAGTAGGGATGAGCAGTTCTTC. It yields the protein CASSLGQGSRDEQFF.

The chain links TRBV30 to TRBJ1-1; D not certain. V was cut by 0 bases and J by 1 base, with 6 bases left in between. From germline, CDR1 is GTSNPN and CDR2 SVGIG (reference sequence). The CDR3 is made up of 13 amino acids. This CDR3 is CAWSVTQNTEAFF. CDR3 in DNA: TGTGCCTGGAGTGTCACCCAGAACACTGAAGCTTTCTTT.

This clonotype showed up just a few times. The DNA for the CDR3 is TGCAGCGTCTCCCTGGGGGTGGAGGGCGAGCAGTACTTC. Its translation is CSVSLGVEGEQYF. V and J are TRBV29-1 and TRBJ2-7; weak D call: TRBD2 (6 bases). Trimming left V 6 bases short and J 6 bases short, with 18 bases between. The V gene's germline CDR1 is SQVTM and CDR2 ANQGSEA. The CDR3 loop spans 13 amino acids.

CDR3 sequence: CASTFRPGLAGKMDTQYF. DNA of the CDR3: TGTGCCAGTACCTTCCGTCCGGGACTAGCGGGGAAGATGGATACGCAGTATTTT. The V and J genes are TRBV19 and TRBJ2-3, with 13 bases aligning to TRBD2. The CDR3 has 18 residues. Germline V CDR1 and CDR2: LNHDA, SQIVND (reference sequence). The V gene end was trimmed by 7 bases and the J gene end by 6 bases; junction bases not matched to a gene: 16.

The gene calls are TRBV20-1 and TRBJ1-1; D gene unclear. V was cut by 6 bases and J by 0 bases, with 8 bases left in between. CDR1 is DFQATT, CDR2 SNEGSKA, per germline (reference sequence). The CDR3 covers 12 residues. CDR3 loop: CSAFVLNTEAFF. Here the CDR3 DNA reads TGCAGTGCATTCGTTCTGAACACTGAAGCTTTCTTT.

The V call is TRBV19, the J call TRBJ2-5, with TRBD1 matching over 7 bases. The CDR3 loop spans 14 amino acids. Trimming removed 6 bases from V and 2 bases from J; junction bases left unmatched: 6. The germline V gene has CDR1 LNHDA and CDR2 SQIVND (reference sequence). The CDR3 reads CASSYRGLQETQYF. The CDR3 DNA sequence: TGTGCCAGTAGCTACAGGGGCCTACAAGAGACCCAGTACTTC.

J is TRBJ2-7 and V is TRBV7-2; D gene unclear. Germline CDR1 reads SGHTA; CDR2 reads FQGNSA. The V end lost 1 base, the J end lost 4 bases, and 14 bases lay between the germline ends. The CDR3 sequence is 15 residues long. The CDR3 nucleotides are TGTGCCAGCAGCTTAGTCATATCAGAACCGTACGAGCAGTACTTC. Its translation: CASSLVISEPYEQYF. The variable domain in full, completed from reference TRBV7-2 and TRBJ2-7, reads GAGVSQSPSNKVTEKGKDVELRCDPISGHTALYWYRQSLGQGLEFLIYFQGNSAPDKSGLPSDRFSAERTGGSVSTLTIQRTQQEDSAVYLCASSLVISEPYEQYFGPGTRLTVT.